This T cell receptor beta chain was recorded in a study of blood T cell repertoires in COVID-19. CDR1 and CDR2 from the germline V gene are KGHSH and LQKENI. V was clipped by 3 bases and J by 5 bases; unmatched bases: 2. The CDR3 is 14 residues long. Remarks on this clone: Distinct nucleotide sequences in the sample also encode this CDR3.

Libraries were prepared by immunoSEQ multiplex PCR; TCRdb keeps only in-frame clonotypes and omits some of them. The sample records 150,000 to 180,000 clones, 91% being singletons. The chain links TRBV18 to TRBJ2-7, with 12 nucleotides matching TRBD2. The sequence was collected from a man aged 50-60 years with acute or convalescent COVID-19. The sequenced sample was peripheral blood. The CDR3 sequence: CASSPGLAGNEQYF. The CDR3 nucleotides are TGTGCCAGCTCACCCGGACTAGCGGGAAACGAGCAGTACTTC. Full variable domain (remainder filled in from reference TRBV18 and TRBJ2-7): NAGVMQNPRHLVRRRGQEARLRCSPMKGHSHVYWYRQLPEEGLKFMVYLQKENIIDESGMPKERFSAEFPKEGPSILRIQQVVRGDSAAYFCASSPGLAGNEQYFGPGTRLTVT.